This TCR beta chain appears in the sequencing data of a study of preoperative IRX-2 immunotherapy in early breast cancer. Treatment meaning: preoperative locoregional IRX-2 cytokine immunotherapy. Samples came from a phase Ib trial of preoperative locoregional IRX-2 cytokine immunotherapy. V was pared by 9 bases and J by 1 base, with 6 bases of the junction left unmatched. The CDR3 sequence is 15 residues long. Germline CDR1 MDHEN, CDR2 SYDVKM. Produced via immunoSEQ multiplex PCR; TCRdb's table is partial and in-frame only. Among 40,000 to 45,000 clones listed, just under 95% were seen once. The material was tumor tissue, obtained after IRX-2 immunotherapy. This TCR derives from a human donor with breast cancer. The rearrangement uses TRBV28 and TRBJ2-1; the match to TRBD2 covers 10 bases. Here the CDR3 DNA reads TGTGCCAGTAGCTTAGCGGGGGGTTCCTACAATGAGCAGTTCTTC. Protein sequence: CASSLAGGSYNEQFF.